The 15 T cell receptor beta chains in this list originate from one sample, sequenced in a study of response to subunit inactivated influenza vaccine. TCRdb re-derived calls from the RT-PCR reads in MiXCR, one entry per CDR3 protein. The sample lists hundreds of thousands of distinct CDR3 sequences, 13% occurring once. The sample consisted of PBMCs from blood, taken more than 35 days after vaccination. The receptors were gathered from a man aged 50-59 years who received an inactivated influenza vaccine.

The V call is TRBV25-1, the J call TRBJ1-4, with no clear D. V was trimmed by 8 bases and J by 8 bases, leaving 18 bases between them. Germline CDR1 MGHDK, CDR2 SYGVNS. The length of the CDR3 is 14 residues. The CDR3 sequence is CASAAPQIGEKLFF. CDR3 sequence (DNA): TGTGCCAGCGCCGCGCCGCAGATAGGGGAAAAACTGTTTTTT.

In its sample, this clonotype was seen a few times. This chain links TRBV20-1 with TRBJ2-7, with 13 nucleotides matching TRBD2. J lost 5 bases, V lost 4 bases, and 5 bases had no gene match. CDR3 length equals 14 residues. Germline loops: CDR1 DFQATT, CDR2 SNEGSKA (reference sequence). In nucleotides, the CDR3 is TGCAGTGCTAAACTAGCGGGAGGGCTGGACGAGCAGTACTTC. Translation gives CSAKLAGGLDEQYF.

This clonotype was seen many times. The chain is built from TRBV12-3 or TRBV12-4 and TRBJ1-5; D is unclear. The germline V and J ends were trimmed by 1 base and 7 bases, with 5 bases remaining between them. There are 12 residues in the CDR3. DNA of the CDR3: TGTGCCAGCAGTTTAGGGATCCAGCCCCAGCATTTT. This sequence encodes CASSLGIQPQHF.

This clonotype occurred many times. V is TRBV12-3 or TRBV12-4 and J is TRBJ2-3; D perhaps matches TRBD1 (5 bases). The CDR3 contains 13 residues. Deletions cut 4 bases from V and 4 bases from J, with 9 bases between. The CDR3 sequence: CASSSQGSDTQYF. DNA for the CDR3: TGTGCCAGCAGTTCTCAGGGTTCAGATACGCAGTATTTT.

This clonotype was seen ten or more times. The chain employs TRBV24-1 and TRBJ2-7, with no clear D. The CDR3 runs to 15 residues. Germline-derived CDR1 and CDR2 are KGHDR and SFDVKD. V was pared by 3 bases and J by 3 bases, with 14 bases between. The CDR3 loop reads CATSDPASGVYEQYF. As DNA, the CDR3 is TGTGCCACCAGTGATCCCGCTAGTGGGGTCTACGAGCAGTACTTC.

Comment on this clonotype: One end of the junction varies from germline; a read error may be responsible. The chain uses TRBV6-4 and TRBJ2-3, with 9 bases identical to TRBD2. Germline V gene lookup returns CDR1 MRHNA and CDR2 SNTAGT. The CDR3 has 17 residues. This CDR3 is CDSSYGFAGGSTDTQYF. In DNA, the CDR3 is TGTGACAGCAGTTACGGGTTTGCGGGAGGGAGCACAGATACGCAGTATTTT.

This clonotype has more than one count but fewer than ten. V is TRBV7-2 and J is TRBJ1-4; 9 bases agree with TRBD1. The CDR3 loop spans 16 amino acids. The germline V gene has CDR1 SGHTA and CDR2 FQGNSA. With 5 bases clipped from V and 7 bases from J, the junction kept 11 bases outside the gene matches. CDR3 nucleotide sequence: TGTGCCAGCAGCCGATTCGGGACAGGGTTCGGTGAAAAACTGTTTTTT. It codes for CASSRFGTGFGEKLFF.

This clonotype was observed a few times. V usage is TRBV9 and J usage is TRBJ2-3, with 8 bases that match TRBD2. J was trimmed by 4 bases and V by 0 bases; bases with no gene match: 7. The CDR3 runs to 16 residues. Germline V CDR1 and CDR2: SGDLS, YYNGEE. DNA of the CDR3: TGTGCCAGCAGCGTAGAGGCGGGGGGCCGGCCAGATACGCAGTATTTT. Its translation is CASSVEAGGRPDTQYF.

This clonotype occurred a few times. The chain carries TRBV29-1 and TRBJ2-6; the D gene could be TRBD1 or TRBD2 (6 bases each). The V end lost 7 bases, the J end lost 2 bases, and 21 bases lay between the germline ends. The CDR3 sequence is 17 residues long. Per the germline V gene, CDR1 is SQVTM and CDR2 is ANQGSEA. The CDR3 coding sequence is TGCAGCGCCTCTGCGAATTACAGGGAGGCTGGGGCCAACGTCCTGACTTTC. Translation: CSASANYREAGANVLTF.

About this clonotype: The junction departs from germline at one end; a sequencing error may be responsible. Here the CDR3 DNA reads TGTGCCGGCAGCCCAACAGGGGGCCGAGCTTTCTTT. Amino acid sequence: CAGSPTGGRAFF. V and J are TRBV7-9 and TRBJ1-1; 9 positions match TRBD1. CDR3 size: 12 residues. Germline CDR1 reads SEHNR; CDR2 reads FQNEAQ (reference sequence).

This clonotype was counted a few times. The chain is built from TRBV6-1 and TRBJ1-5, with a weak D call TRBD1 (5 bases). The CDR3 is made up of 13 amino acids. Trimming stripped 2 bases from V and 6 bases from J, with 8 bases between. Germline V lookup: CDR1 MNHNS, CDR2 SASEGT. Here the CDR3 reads CASSEQGGQPQHF. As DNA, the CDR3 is TGTGCCAGCAGTGAACAGGGTGGTCAGCCCCAGCATTTT.

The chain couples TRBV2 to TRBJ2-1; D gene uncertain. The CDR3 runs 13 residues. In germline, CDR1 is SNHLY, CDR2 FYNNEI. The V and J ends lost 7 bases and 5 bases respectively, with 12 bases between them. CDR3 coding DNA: TGTGCCAGCAAATCGGACCGTAACAATGAGCAGTTCTTC. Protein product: CASKSDRNNEQFF. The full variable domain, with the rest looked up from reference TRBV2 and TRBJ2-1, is EPEVTQTPSHQVTQMGQEVILRCVPISNHLYFYWYRQILGQKVEFLVSFYNNEISEKSEIFDDQFSVERPDGSNFTLKIRSTKLEDSAMYFCASKSDRNNEQFFGPGTRLTVL.

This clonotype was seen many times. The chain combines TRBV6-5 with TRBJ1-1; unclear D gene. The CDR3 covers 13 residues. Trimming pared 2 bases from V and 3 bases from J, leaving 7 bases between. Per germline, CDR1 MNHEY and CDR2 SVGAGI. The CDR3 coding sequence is TGTGCCAGCAGTTACGCCGCGGACACTGAAGCTTTCTTT. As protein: CASSYAADTEAFF.

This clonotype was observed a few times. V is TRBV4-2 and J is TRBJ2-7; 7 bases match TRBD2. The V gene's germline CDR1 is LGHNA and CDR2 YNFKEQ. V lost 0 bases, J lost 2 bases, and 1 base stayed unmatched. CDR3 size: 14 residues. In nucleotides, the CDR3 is TGTGCCAGCAGCCAAGATGCGGGAGCCTACGAGCAGTACTTC. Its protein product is CASSQDAGAYEQYF.

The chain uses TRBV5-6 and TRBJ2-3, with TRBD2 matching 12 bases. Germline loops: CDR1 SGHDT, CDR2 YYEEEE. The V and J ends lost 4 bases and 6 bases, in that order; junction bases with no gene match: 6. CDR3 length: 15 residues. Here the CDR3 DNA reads TGTGCCAGCAGCGGTACTAGCGGGGGGTGGGATACGCAGTATTTT. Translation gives CASSGTSGGWDTQYF.